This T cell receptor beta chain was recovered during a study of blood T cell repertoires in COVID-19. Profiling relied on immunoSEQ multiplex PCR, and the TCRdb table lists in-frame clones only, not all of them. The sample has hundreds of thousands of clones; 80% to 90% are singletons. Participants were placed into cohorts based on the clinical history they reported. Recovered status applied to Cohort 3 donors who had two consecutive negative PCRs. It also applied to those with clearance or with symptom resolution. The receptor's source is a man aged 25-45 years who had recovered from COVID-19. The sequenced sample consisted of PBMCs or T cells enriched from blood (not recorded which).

This chain's CDR3 is CASSPRRRENGYTF. The CDR3 DNA sequence: TGCGCCAGCAGTCCCCGGCGGAGGGAAAATGGCTACACCTTC. V and J are TRBV23-1 and TRBJ1-2; D gene ambiguous. TRBV23-1 is given ORF status, its function remaining uncertain. Trimming took off 4 bases at V and 6 bases at J, with 15 bases between the two ends. The CDR3 length is 14 residues.